Included here is one TCR beta chain sequence, with context. Its target is not known. Single viable CD3+CD4+CD8-CD45RO+ cells were sorted as the memory CD4+ T cells. This sample stems from a study of memory CD4+ T cells and cytomegalovirus serostatus. In the study overall: Healthy Belgian adult donors included 9 or 10 CMV-positive and some 25 CMV-negative people. Regarding the study as a whole: CMV serostatus prediction reached median AUC approximately 0.96, or 0.89 with US-trained model.

Profiling relied on immunoSEQ multiplex PCR, and the TCRdb table lists in-frame clones only, not all of them. Altogether about 59,000 clones are present, around 80% being singletons, with the ten largest covering 0.5% to 0.55%. This clonotype originated in an adult in good health and CMV-seronegative. Some clones in this sample may be carry-over from other donors' samples. Sample: memory CD4+ T cells from blood.

The CDR3 loop is CASSRQSGVVATDTQYF. CDR3 coding DNA: TGCGCCAGCAGCCGCCAGAGTGGGGTTGTGGCCACAGATACGCAGTATTTT. This rearrangement joins TRBV5-1 to TRBJ2-3; D uncertain. Trimming took 4 bases from V and 2 from J, leaving 20 bases between them. The CDR3 sequence is 17 residues long. CDR1 is SGHRS and CDR2 is YFSETQ in the germline V gene.